The 8 T cell receptor beta chains presented below share a single source sample, sequenced in a study of shared clonotypes between healthy human individuals. TCRdb's table, derived via immunoSEQ multiplex PCR, lists solely in-frame clones and lacks some. The table shows approximately 2,300,000 clones, with roughly 90% occurring only once. Sequences were obtained from naive CD4+ T cells from PBMCs. Sample subset: CD45RA+ positively selected. The receptors stem from a man younger than 35 in good health. Some clones in this sample may be carry-over from other donors' samples.

The chain employs TRBV7-2 and TRBJ2-7; 11 bases line up with TRBD2. Germline CDR1 SGHTA, CDR2 FQGNSA. Unmatched junction bases numbered 7, after V lost 5 bases and J lost 4 bases. This CDR3 region has 15 residues. The CDR3 region has the DNA TGTGCCAGCAGCCCAGGGGGACTAGCGGCTTACGAGCAGTACTTC. Residues: CASSPGGLAAYEQYF.

V and J are TRBV18 and TRBJ2-4; D unclear. The CDR3 sequence is 17 residues long. V was clipped by 6 bases and J by 1 base, with 19 bases between them. The V gene's germline CDR1 is KGHSH and CDR2 LQKENI. The CDR3 nucleotides are TGTGCCAGCTCCCCGTTTAGTCCTCAGGCGGCCAAAAACATTCAGTACTTC. Amino acid sequence: CASSPFSPQAAKNIQYF. Full variable domain (rest looked up from reference TRBV18 and TRBJ2-4): NAGVMQNPRHLVRRRGQEARLRCSPMKGHSHVYWYRQLPEEGLKFMVYLQKENIIDESGMPKERFSAEFPKEGPSILRIQQVVRGDSAAYFCASSPFSPQAAKNIQYFGAGTRLSVL.

About this clone: Other DNA sequences of this sample code for an identical CDR3. The chain employs TRBV7-9 and TRBJ1-1; D is ambiguous. Germline V CDR1 and CDR2: SEHNR, FQNEAQ (reference sequence). Trimming took off 5 bases at V and 11 bases at J, with 6 bases between the two ends. This CDR3 is 9 amino acids long. CDR3 in DNA: TGTGCCAGCAGCCCCGAGGCTTTCTTT. It codes for CASSPEAFF.

With regard to this clone: Other nucleotide sequences from this sample produce the same CDR3. The V call is TRBV5-1, the J call TRBJ1-2; no clear D. The V gene's germline CDR1 is SGHRS and CDR2 YFSETQ. CDR3 length equals 13 residues. Trimming stripped 0 bases from V and 2 bases from J, with 5 bases between. CDR3 DNA: TGCGCCAGCAGCTTGGGGCGGAACTATGGCTACACCTTC. Amino acids: CASSLGRNYGYTF.

CDR3 nucleotides: TGCGCCAGCAGCTCGACAGGGAATGTCGGCACCGGGGAGCTGTTTTTT. Translated, it gives CASSSTGNVGTGELFF. J is TRBJ2-2 and V is TRBV5-1; 7 nucleotides line up with TRBD1. The CDR3 runs to 16 residues. The trim removed 3 bases at V and 4 bases at J, leaving 9 bases unmatched. Germline V gene sequence: CDR1 SGHRS, CDR2 YFSETQ.

The genes are TRBV9 and TRBJ2-2; D may correspond to TRBD1 or TRBD2 (5 bases each). The length of the CDR3 is 13 residues. Germline lookup yields CDR1 SGDLS and CDR2 YYNGEE. Trimming removed 4 bases at V and 9 bases at J, with 13 bases between. CDR3 sequence (DNA): TGTGCCAGCAGCTCGGGACCCGCCAGGGAGCTGTTTTTT. Encoded protein: CASSSGPARELFF.

In nucleotides, the CDR3 is TGTGCCATCAGTGAGTCGTCCTACCCAGATACGCAGTATTTT. Encoded protein: CAISESSYPDTQYF. The chain is built from TRBV10-3 and TRBJ2-3; D unresolved. Germline CDR1 ENHRY, CDR2 SYGVKD. The CDR3 covers 14 residues. V was shortened by 0 bases and J by 4 bases, with 8 bases between the two germline ends.

The chain has TRBV7-9 and TRBJ2-3; a weak D match, TRBD2 (5 bases). The length of the CDR3 is 14 residues. The V end lost 5 bases, the J end lost 5 bases, and 14 bases lay between the germline ends. From germline, CDR1 is SEHNR and CDR2 FQNEAQ (reference sequence). DNA of the CDR3: TGTGCCAGCAGCCGAGGGTCAGCAAAAGATACGCAGTATTTT. It yields the protein CASSRGSAKDTQYF.